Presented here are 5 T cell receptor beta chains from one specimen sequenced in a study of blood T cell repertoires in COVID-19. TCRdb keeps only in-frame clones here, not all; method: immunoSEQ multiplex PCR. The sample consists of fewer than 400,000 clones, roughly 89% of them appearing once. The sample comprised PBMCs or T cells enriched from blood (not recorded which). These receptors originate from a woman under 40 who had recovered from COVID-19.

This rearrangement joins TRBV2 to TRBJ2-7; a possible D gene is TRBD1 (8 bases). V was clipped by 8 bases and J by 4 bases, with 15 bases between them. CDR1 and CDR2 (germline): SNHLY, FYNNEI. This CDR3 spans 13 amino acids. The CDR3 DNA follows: TGTGCCAGCCTAGCGGACAGGGCTTACGAGCAGTACTTC. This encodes CASLADRAYEQYF.

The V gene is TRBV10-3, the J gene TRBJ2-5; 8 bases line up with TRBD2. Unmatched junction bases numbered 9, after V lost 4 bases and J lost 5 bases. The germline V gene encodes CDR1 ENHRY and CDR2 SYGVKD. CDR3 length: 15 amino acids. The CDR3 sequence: CAISVGRALWETQYF. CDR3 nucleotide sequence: TGTGCCATCAGTGTCGGGAGGGCCCTCTGGGAGACCCAGTACTTC.

CDR3 residues: CASSLAHSGGGNYGYTF. CDR3 DNA sequence: TGTGCCAGCAGCTTAGCGCATTCGGGCGGAGGCAACTATGGCTACACCTTC. The chain recombines TRBV7-2 with TRBJ1-2; D not resolved. Germline V CDR1 and CDR2: SGHTA, FQGNSA. The CDR3 loop spans 17 amino acids. The V and J ends lost 0 bases and 2 bases respectively, with 16 bases between them.

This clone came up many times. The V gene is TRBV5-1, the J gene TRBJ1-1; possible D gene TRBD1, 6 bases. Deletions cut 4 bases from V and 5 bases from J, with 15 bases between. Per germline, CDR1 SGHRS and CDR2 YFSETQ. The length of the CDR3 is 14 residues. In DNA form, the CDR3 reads TGCGCCAGCAGCGTGAACAGGGAGGGGACTGAAGCTTTCTTT. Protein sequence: CASSVNREGTEAFF.

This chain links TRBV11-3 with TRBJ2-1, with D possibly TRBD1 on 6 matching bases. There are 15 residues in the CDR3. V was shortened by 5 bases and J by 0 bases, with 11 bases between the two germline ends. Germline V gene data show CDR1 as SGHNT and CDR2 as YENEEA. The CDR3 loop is CASSPRGGSYNEQFF. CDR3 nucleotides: TGTGCCAGCAGCCCCCGAGGGGGCTCCTACAATGAGCAGTTCTTC.